Following are 23 T cell receptor beta chains from one sample sequenced in a study of regulatory T cells in long-lasting Graves disease. Building the TCR beta libraries relied on iRepertoire HTBI primers, and CDR3 regions underwent Arm-PCR. TCRdb re-derived calls from the multiplex PCR reads in MiXCR, one entry per CDR3 protein. The sample records under 450,000 distinct CDR3 sequences, 10% to 15% being singletons. The time point denotes: newly diagnosed GD, antithyroid drugs for less than 3 months. Researchers made the TCR library from RNA that was extracted from PBMCs. This sample also appeared in a second study, on T cells in Graves' hyperthyroidism and ophthalmopathy.

The sequencing used peripheral blood mononuclear cells (PBMCs), collected at new diagnosis, from a patient treated with antithyroid drugs. Every receptor here comes from a woman younger than 35 with Graves disease.

This clonotype has a count of ten or more. The chain uses TRBV7-2 and TRBJ2-1, with a weak D call TRBD2 (5 bases). Germline lookup yields CDR1 SGHTA and CDR2 FQGNSA. Trimming stripped 1 base from V and 5 bases from J, with 15 bases between. This CDR3 is built from 16 residues. CDR3 loop: CASSLGRSNLHNEQFF. The CDR3 DNA is TGTGCCAGCAGCTTAGGGAGGTCAAATCTCCACAATGAGCAGTTCTTC.

This clonotype was recorded many times. CDR3 residues: CSALGPNEKLFF. CDR3 coding DNA: TGCAGTGCTTTAGGACCTAATGAAAAACTGTTTTTT. The chain is built from TRBV20-1 and TRBJ1-4; D gene ambiguous. V was shortened by 5 bases and J by 3 bases, with 7 bases between the two germline ends. Germline V gene lookup returns CDR1 DFQATT and CDR2 SNEGSKA (reference sequence). The CDR3 contains 12 residues.

This clonotype was seen many times. The rearrangement joins TRBV7-3 to TRBJ2-3; 7 nucleotides align to TRBD2. J lost 2 bases, V lost 3 bases, and 11 bases had no gene match. Germline V gives CDR1 SGHTA, CDR2 FQGTGA. This CDR3 is 17 amino acids long. CDR3 amino acids: CASSLGWGGSFTDTQYF. The DNA for the CDR3 is TGTGCCAGCAGCTTGGGGTGGGGCGGGAGCTTCACAGATACGCAGTATTTT.

J is TRBJ2-3 and V is TRBV6-2 or TRBV6-3; D remains ambiguous. Per germline, CDR1 MNHEY and CDR2 SVGEGT. The V gene lost 6 bases and the J gene lost 0 bases, with 10 bases spanning the gap. The length of the CDR3 is 14 residues. CDR3 in amino acids: CASSDTKSTDTQYF. DNA of the CDR3: TGTGCCAGCAGCGACACGAAAAGCACAGATACGCAGTATTTT.

On this clonotype: A junction boundary mismatches the germline segment, possibly from a read error. J is TRBJ2-1 and V is TRBV6-1; TRBD1 agrees at 7 bases. CDR3 length: 14 amino acids. Germline assignment: CDR1 MNHNS and CDR2 SASEGT. The CDR3 reads CTSSATGKYNEQFF. CDR3 nucleotides: TGTACCAGCAGTGCGACAGGGAAATACAATGAGCAGTTCTTC.

The chain couples TRBV7-2 to TRBJ1-2; tentative D call: TRBD1 (5 bases). Germline V gives CDR1 SGHTA, CDR2 FQGNSA. V dropped 4 bases and J dropped 3 bases, with 21 bases sitting between them. There are 17 residues in the CDR3. This CDR3 is CASSSKAWGLRHYGYTF. CDR3 in DNA: TGTGCCAGCAGCTCCAAGGCCTGGGGACTGCGCCACTATGGCTACACCTTC.

The chain employs TRBV19 and TRBJ2-3; 12 bases agree with TRBD2. CDR1 LNHDA and CDR2 SQIVND come from the germline V gene (reference sequence). V dropped 2 bases and J dropped 0; count of bases not matched to a gene: 6. The CDR3 has 18 residues. This CDR3 reads CASSIILAGGASTDTQYF. The CDR3 DNA follows: TGTGCCAGTAGTATAATACTAGCGGGAGGCGCAAGCACAGATACGCAGTATTTT.

The chain employs TRBV5-4 and TRBJ2-1; tentative D call: TRBD1 (6 bases). V lost 4 bases, J lost 2 bases, and 7 bases lay in between. Germline values: CDR1 SGHNT, CDR2 YYREEE (reference sequence). The CDR3 sequence is 13 residues long. CDR3 bases: TGTGCCAGCAGCACAGGGACCTACAATGAGCAGTTCTTC. It specifies CASSTGTYNEQFF.

This clonotype was seen ten or more times. J is TRBJ1-5 and V is TRBV6-2 or TRBV6-3; no firm D call. The length of the CDR3 is 17 residues. The V gene's germline CDR1 is MNHEY and CDR2 SVGEGT. V lost 5 bases, J lost 2 bases, and 19 bases lay in between. CDR3 sequence: CASSNPPRLGGNQPQHF. CDR3 bases: TGTGCCAGCAGTAATCCGCCTAGGTTGGGAGGCAATCAGCCCCAGCATTTT.

The chain employs TRBV20-1 and TRBJ1-2, with D possibly matching TRBD1 (6 bases). The CDR3 is 13 amino acids. The germline V gene encodes CDR1 DFQATT and CDR2 SNEGSKA (reference sequence). V was cut by 6 bases and J by 3 bases, with 14 bases left in between. This chain's CDR3 is CSALQGFDYGYTF. Written as DNA, the CDR3 is TGCAGTGCCTTACAGGGATTCGACTATGGCTACACCTTC.

In its sample, this clonotype was seen many times. V usage is TRBV10-3 and J usage is TRBJ2-1; D is unresolved. CDR3 length equals 14 residues. Per germline, CDR1 ENHRY and CDR2 SYGVKD. V lost 0 bases and J 8 bases, leaving 11 bases between the germline ends. CDR3 nucleotide sequence: TGTGCCATCAGTGAGTCCCCCAGTAATGATGAGCAGTTCTTC. Translation: CAISESPSNDEQFF.

This clonotype was detected many times. This chain links TRBV11-1 with TRBJ2-5; D is unclear. The V and J ends lost 3 bases and 3 bases respectively, with 8 bases between them. From germline, CDR1 is SGHAT and CDR2 FQDESV (reference sequence). The CDR3 is 13 residues long. The CDR3 region is CASSFDFEETQYF. DNA for the CDR3: TGTGCCAGCAGCTTCGACTTCGAAGAGACCCAGTACTTC.

This clonotype was counted ten times or more. The chain links TRBV10-3 to TRBJ1-2; D is unclear. The V end was cut by 4 bases, the J end by 4 bases, with 7 bases between. Germline values: CDR1 ENHRY, CDR2 SYGVKD. The CDR3 covers 12 residues. The CDR3 DNA follows: TGTGCCATCAGTGTTCCAGCCTATGGCTACACCTTC. This gives the protein CAISVPAYGYTF.

The chain links TRBV5-1 to TRBJ2-1, with no clear D. Germline CDR1 SGHRS, CDR2 YFSETQ. The ends were cut back, 4 bases at V and 5 bases at J, with 7 bases in the middle. The length of the CDR3 is 12 residues. The CDR3 DNA reads as TGCGCCAGCAGCACAAACGACAATGAGCAGTTCTTC. This sequence encodes CASSTNDNEQFF.

The chain links TRBV20-1 to TRBJ2-3, with 8 bases that match TRBD2. CDR3 length: 16 residues. With V trimmed by 1 base and J by 3 bases, 9 bases remained unmatched. The V gene's germline CDR1 is DFQATT and CDR2 SNEGSKA (reference sequence). CDR3: CSARVAPAGGTDTQYF. The DNA for the CDR3 is TGCAGTGCTAGAGTAGCACCGGCGGGAGGTACAGATACGCAGTATTTT.

This clonotype showed up many times. This chain uses TRBV5-1 with TRBJ2-1; D ambiguous. CDR1 is SGHRS, CDR2 YFSETQ, per germline. The CDR3 loop spans 15 amino acids. Trimming shortened V by 2 bases and J by 4 bases, and 13 bases separated the two germline ends. In nucleotides, the CDR3 is TGCGCCAGCAGCTTCGGGCGGAGTAGGTACAATGAGCAGTTCTTC. As protein: CASSFGRSRYNEQFF.

Details on this clonotype: Possible read error: a much larger clone is one base away. This sequence joins TRBV7-2 and TRBJ1-4; D is perhaps TRBD1 (6 bases). The CDR3 contains 14 residues. From germline, CDR1 is SGHTA and CDR2 FQGNSA. The CDR3 region is CASSWGQTNEKLSF. CDR3 DNA sequence: TGTGCCAGCAGCTGGGGACAAACTAATGAAAAACTGTCTTTT. The variable domain in full, with the rest retrieved from reference TRBV7-2 and TRBJ1-4, is GAGVSQSPSNKVTEKGKDVELRCDPISGHTALYWYRQSLGQGLEFLIYFQGNSAPDKSGLPSDRFSAERTGGSVSTLTIQRTQQEDSAVYLCASSWGQTNEKLSFGSGTQLSVL.

The chain is built from TRBV7-3 and TRBJ1-2, with TRBD1 as a possible D gene (5 bases). The germline CDR1 and CDR2 sequences are SGHTA and FQGTGA. The V end lost 8 bases, the J end lost 3 bases, and 13 bases lay between the germline ends. CDR3 length: 13 amino acids. The CDR3 spells CASGTGDYYGYTF. Written as DNA, the CDR3 is TGTGCCAGCGGCACAGGAGACTACTATGGCTACACCTTC.

This clonotype was detected many times. The chain joins TRBV12-5 to TRBJ2-4; possible D gene TRBD1, 6 bases. V lost 3 bases and J 3 bases, leaving 18 bases between the germline ends. The germline V gene encodes CDR1 LGHNT and CDR2 FRNRAP. CDR3 length: 17 residues. The CDR3 sequence: CASGFPHTGLGKNIQYF. CDR3 sequence (DNA): TGTGCTAGTGGTTTCCCACACACAGGGTTAGGCAAAAACATTCAGTACTTC. Complete variable domain (other parts from reference TRBV12-5 and TRBJ2-4): DARVTQTPRHKVTEMGQEVTMRCQPILGHNTVFWYRQTMMQGLELLAYFRNRAPLDDSGMPKDRFSAEMPDATLATLKIQPSEPRDSAVYFCASGFPHTGLGKNIQYFGAGTRLSVL.

This chain connects TRBV29-1 to TRBJ2-1; the D gene is possibly TRBD2 (5 bases). The germline V and J ends were trimmed by 4 bases and 1 base, with 17 bases remaining between them. This CDR3 has 16 residues. CDR1 and CDR2 (germline): SQVTM, ANQGSEA. Here the CDR3 reads CSVVRAGVLSYNEQFF. The CDR3, as DNA: TGCAGCGTTGTGAGGGCCGGAGTTTTATCCTACAATGAGCAGTTCTTC.

This clonotype was seen at least ten times. This chain uses TRBV12-3 or TRBV12-4 with TRBJ2-2, with TRBD2 matching 8 bases. V was clipped by 5 bases and J by 0 bases; unmatched bases: 11. This CDR3 is built from 18 residues. In nucleotides, the CDR3 is TGTGCCAGCAGTCCCCTACCGAGCGGGAGACCGAACACCGGGGAGCTGTTTTTT. Protein: CASSPLPSGRPNTGELFF.

The rearrangement joins TRBV3-1 to TRBJ2-6; D not certain. Germline V CDR1 and CDR2: LGHDT, YNNKEL (reference sequence). V gave up 1 base and J gave up 4 bases, with 11 bases separating them. This CDR3 has 16 amino acids. The DNA for the CDR3 is TGTGCCAGCAGCCAAGGATGGGCGCCGGGGGCCAACGTCCTGACTTTC. Translating it yields CASSQGWAPGANVLTF.

The CDR3 nucleotides read TGTGCCAGCAGTTTATTTGGGCTAGCGAACAATGAGCAGTTCTTC. Its translation is CASSLFGLANNEQFF. The chain carries TRBV27 and TRBJ2-1; D possibly corresponds to TRBD2 (6 bases). CDR1 and CDR2 (germline): MNHEY, SMNVEV (reference sequence). CDR3 length: 15 residues. V lost 1 base to trimming and J lost 5 bases, with 12 bases between them.